This TCR beta chain was recorded in a study of response to subunit inactivated influenza vaccine. TCRdb reanalysed the RT-PCR reads using MiXCR and keeps one entry per CDR3 protein. The sample contains about 530,000 distinct CDR3 sequences, roughly 10% of which appear only once. This clonotype has just a few counts. Source: PBMCs from blood, taken on the day of vaccination. This TCR derives from a man in his forties or fifties who received an inactivated influenza vaccine.

This chain's CDR3 is CASSLPYSPWEQFF. In DNA, the CDR3 is TGTGCCAGCAGTTTACCCTACAGTCCATGGGAGCAGTTCTTC. The chain recombines TRBV28 with TRBJ2-1; D not certain. CDR1 MDHEN and CDR2 SYDVKM come from the germline V gene. The CDR3 is 14 amino acids. V was trimmed by 2 bases and J by 10 bases, leaving 15 bases between them.